The source of this T cell receptor beta chain is a study of blood T cell repertoires in COVID-19. Turning to the study itself: Acute and convalescent COVID-19 specimens originated in the United States, Italy and Spain. PBMCs, B-cell-depleted T cells, or T cells were the source of the cDNA or gDNA that made up the material.

Under the authors' procedure: From reference gene primer amplification, estimates of nucleated cell counts were derived. The data were produced by immunoSEQ multiplex PCR, yet TCRdb's version contains in-frame clones alone and is incomplete. V, J and clone size derive from that table, while D and trimming were established from the DNA sequence. Of some 490,000 clones in the sample, roughly 88% are singletons; the top ten hold approximately 3.2%. Germline-derived CDR1 and CDR2 are MNHEY and SVGEGT. Trimming removed 4 bases from V and 8 bases from J, with 10 bases in between. This CDR3 comprises 12 residues.

The clonotype comes from a human donor in a cohort sampled during active COVID-19. The chain recombines TRBV6-2 or TRBV6-3 with TRBJ2-3, with D unclear. The sequenced material came from peripheral blood. CDR3 coding DNA: TGTGCCAGCAGTTCCGAACTACTTACGCAGTATTTT. Amino acid sequence: CASSSELLTQYF.